This T cell receptor beta chain was sequenced for a study of identical twins listed by TCRdb under 2016. Study-wide context: The study deep-sequenced TCR alpha and beta repertoires from monozygotic twins, unrelated adults of various ages and cord blood to test whether fetal clonotypes persist. To rule out contamination, the twin experiments were replicated at different times with different library preparation protocols. Overall study results and their limits: Because the same donors could not be followed over many years, conclusions were based on cross-sectional statistical analysis. Zero-insertion analyses could be partly confounded by invariant T cells such as MAIT and iNKT, though diverse VJ usage argued against such confounding for most clonotypes. Compared with coincidental sharing between unrelated individuals, out-of-frame TCR alpha sequences shared between twins showed an excess of sequences with low generation probability. Recombination models systematically underestimated out-of-frame TCR alpha sharing in monozygotic twins but agreed with sharing between unrelated individuals. In beta out-of-frame sequences, excess twin sharing was weaker, because having fewer shared sequences lowered the signal-to-noise ratio. Fewer insertions were carried by abundant cord blood beta clonotypes, a similar but weaker trend appeared in young adult naive repertoires, and no such trend appeared in memory repertoires.

Only healthy Caucasian donors were included. The twin cohort consisted of three pairs of female monozygotic twins, all aged about 18 to 29 years. Positive isolation kits from Invitrogen were used to isolate CD4+ and CD8+ T cell populations. Notes on this clonotype: Its antigen is not yet known. The sample holds no much larger clone one base away, and base qualities are not on file.

The germline V gene gives CDR1 as MNHEY and CDR2 as SVGEGT. V is clipped by 4 bases and J by 4 bases, and the sequence between their germline boundaries is 14 bases long. Counted from cysteine to valine, this CDR3 has 14 amino acids. The read is trimmed to its CDR3 DNA, 42 bases read in frame from base 1. Library creation used 5' RACE. The instrument was an Illumina HiSeq 2000. Template switching added a universal primer binding site, and the final cDNA carried a unique molecular identifier that allowed TCR cDNA molecules to be counted accurately. Specific primers in the conserved constant-segment region were used to synthesize first-strand cDNA for the TCR alpha and beta chains. To control for contamination, each cDNA library was double barcoded with a SMART-Mk sample barcode plus Illumina barcodes. Two successive PCR steps introduced TruSeq adapter sequences along with Illumina sample barcodes. TCR alpha and beta cDNA libraries were sequenced on the Illumina HiSeq platform with custom primers. The published analysis was carried out like this. MiGEC processed the raw reads to extract unique molecular identifiers, while MiXCR was used to determine the CDR3 positions. For each individual, recombination models were inferred using an EM algorithm with the repgenHMM and IGoR tools. The tcR package in R was used for shared clonotype analysis, with sharing normalized by the product of cloneset sizes. Out-of-frame nonproductive sequences were analyzed to study raw recombination free of thymic and clonal selection effects. Using fastp trimming at Q25 and MiXCR clonotype assembly, TCRdb reanalyzed the public sequencing data and kept in-frame beta chains. Every CDR3 protein is listed once, alongside the most common genes and DNA of its rows. These V and J calls rely on TCRdb rather than the paper's analysis. The table for this sample lists about 530,000 distinct CDR3 sequences; about 15% of them were counted only once. Of the sample, 0.44% falls within the top ten clones.

The same data also contributed to another study, on yellow fever vaccine responses in identical twins. As described in the second report: The T cell response to vaccination in identical twins was reported by the authors to appear partly convergent and partly personalized. The study precisely tracked vaccine-responding T cell clones in identical twins.

Input material: CD4+ T cells sorted from blood. The chain employs TRBV6-2 or TRBV6-3 and TRBJ2-7; a weak D assignment points to TRBD1 (6 bases agree). The TCR sequence derives from a woman aged 18-30 years in good health. CDR3 protein: CASSSPRTDYEQYV. The nucleotides are TGTGCCAGCAGTTCGCCGAGGACAGATTACGAGCAGTACGTC.